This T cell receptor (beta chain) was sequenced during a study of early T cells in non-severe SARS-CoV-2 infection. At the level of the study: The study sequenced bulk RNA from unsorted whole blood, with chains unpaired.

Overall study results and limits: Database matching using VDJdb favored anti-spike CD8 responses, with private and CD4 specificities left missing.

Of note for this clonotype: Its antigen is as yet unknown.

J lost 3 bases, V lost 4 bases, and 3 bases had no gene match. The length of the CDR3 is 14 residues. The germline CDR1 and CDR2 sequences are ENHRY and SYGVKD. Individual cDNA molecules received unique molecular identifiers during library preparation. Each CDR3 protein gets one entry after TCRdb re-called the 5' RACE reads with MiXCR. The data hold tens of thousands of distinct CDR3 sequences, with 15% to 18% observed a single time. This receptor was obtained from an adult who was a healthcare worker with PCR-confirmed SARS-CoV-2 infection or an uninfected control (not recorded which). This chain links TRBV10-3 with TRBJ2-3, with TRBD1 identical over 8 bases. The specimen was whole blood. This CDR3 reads CAISGTGTTDTQYF. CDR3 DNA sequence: TGTGCCATCAGTGGGACAGGGACGACAGATACGCAGTATTTT.